What follows is one TCR beta chain and its context. Its antigen is as yet unknown. Reverse transcription of about 0.45 to 1 ug RNA was carried out with random hexamers. A multiplex approach, immunoSEQ multiplex PCR, amplified TCR beta CDR3 across 54 Vbeta and 13 Jbeta. MiXCR, run by TCRdb on the immunoSEQ multiplex PCR reads, gives a single entry per CDR3 protein. The data show a few hundred thousand distinct CDR3 sequences, 80% to 95% seen once. These data are taken from a study of CD8 T cells in Susac syndrome. Notes on the study in general: The TCR sequencing and HLA analysis in the study involved a relatively small number of individuals, as the study acknowledged.

The multiple sclerosis controls were treatment-naive patients affected by stable or active relapsing-remitting disease. TEMRA cells were enriched by FACS, while CD8+ and CD4+ T cells were obtained through a negative isolation that was performed magnetically. There are 13 residues in the CDR3. The germline CDR1 and CDR2 sequences are MRHNA and SNTAGT. V shed 7 bases and J shed 2 bases, with 8 bases lying between them. The sequencing sample was made of CD4+ T cells from PBMCs. The chain is built from TRBV6-4 and TRBJ2-2, with D possibly matching TRBD1 (6 bases). The clonotype originates from a human donor with multiple sclerosis. The CDR3 DNA sequence: TGTGCCAGCATGGACAGTAACACCGGGGAGCTGTTTTTT. It translates to CASMDSNTGELFF.